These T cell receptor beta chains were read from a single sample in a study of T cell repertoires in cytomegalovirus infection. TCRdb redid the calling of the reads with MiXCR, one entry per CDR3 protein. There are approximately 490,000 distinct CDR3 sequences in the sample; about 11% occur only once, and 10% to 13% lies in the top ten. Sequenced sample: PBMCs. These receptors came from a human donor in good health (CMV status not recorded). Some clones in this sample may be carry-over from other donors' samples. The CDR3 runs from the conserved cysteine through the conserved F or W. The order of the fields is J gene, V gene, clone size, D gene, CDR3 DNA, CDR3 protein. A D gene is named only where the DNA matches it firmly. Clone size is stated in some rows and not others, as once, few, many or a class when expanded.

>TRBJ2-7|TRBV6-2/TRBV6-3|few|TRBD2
TGTGCCAGCAGTCACAGCGGGGGGTCCTCCTACGAGCAGTACTTC
CASSHSGGSSYEQYF
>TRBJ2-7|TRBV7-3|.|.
TGTGCCAGCAGCCTGAGGAGCAGGAGTAACTACGAGCAGTACTTC
CASSLRSRSNYEQYF
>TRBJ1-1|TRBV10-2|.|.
TGCGCCAGTTTCAACGAGGTGCTCCGGCCTGAAGCTTTCTTT
CASFNEVLRPEAFF
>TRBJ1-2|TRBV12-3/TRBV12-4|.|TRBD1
TGTGCCAGCACCTCAGGGGGGACAGGGAGGAGTGGCTACACCTTC
CASTSGGTGRSGYTF
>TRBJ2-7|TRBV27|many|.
TGTGCCAGCAGTAAGACGGGTCCGAGCTACGAGCAGTACTTC
CASSKTGPSYEQYF
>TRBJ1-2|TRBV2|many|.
TGTGCCAGCAGTCAATTCGAGGCCGGAACCTATGGCTACACCTTC
CASSQFEAGTYGYTF
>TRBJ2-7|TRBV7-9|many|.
TGTGCCAGCAGCTTAGAGTCGGGAGCAAACTACGAGCAGTACTTC
CASSLESGANYEQYF
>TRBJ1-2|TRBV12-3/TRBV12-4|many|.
TGTGCCAGCAGTTTAGGGGGGCAGGTTCGGAGCCCCTACACCTTC
CASSLGGQVRSPYTF
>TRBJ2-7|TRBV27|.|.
TGTGCCAGCAGTCCGAAAGCCAGGGTTTACGAGCAGTACTTC
CASSPKARVYEQYF
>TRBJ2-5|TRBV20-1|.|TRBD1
TGCAGTGCCATTATACAGGGGGAAGAGACCCAGTACTTC
CSAIIQGEETQYF
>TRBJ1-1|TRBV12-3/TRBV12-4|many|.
TGTGCCAGCAGCAACGGGGGCAGCCGAAGGACTGAAGCTTTCTTT
CASSNGGSRRTEAFF
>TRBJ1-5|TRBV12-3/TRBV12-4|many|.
TGTGCCAGCAGTTTAGATCGGGGGGATCAGCCCCAGCATTTT
CASSLDRGDQPQHF
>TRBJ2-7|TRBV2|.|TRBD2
TGTGCCAGCGACACCGGGACTAGCGGCGAGCAGTACTTC
CASDTGTSGEQYF
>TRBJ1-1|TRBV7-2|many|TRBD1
TGTGCCAGCAGCTCGACAGGGGGCATCACTGAAGCTTTCTTT
CASSSTGGITEAFF
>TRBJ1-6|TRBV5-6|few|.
TGTGCCAGCAGCTTGGGGGGTATTCCACCCCTCCACTTT
CASSLGGIPPLHF
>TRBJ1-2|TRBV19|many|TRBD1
TGTGCCAGTAGTACCTTGGACAGGGTGAATTACTATGGCTACACCTTC
CASSTLDRVNYYGYTF
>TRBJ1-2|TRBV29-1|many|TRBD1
TGCAGCGTGATGACAGGGGGCTTTGGCTACACCTTC
CSVMTGGFGYTF
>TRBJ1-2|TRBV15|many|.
TGTGCCACCAGCAGAGATTGGGTTAGGGGTTTCTATGGCTACACCTTC
CATSRDWVRGFYGYTF
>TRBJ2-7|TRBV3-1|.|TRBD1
TGTGCCAGCAGCCATCAAGGGACAGTGAACTACGAGCAGTACTTC
CASSHQGTVNYEQYF
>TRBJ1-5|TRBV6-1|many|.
TGTGCCAGCAGTGAAGGGTACAGGGGCAATCAGCCCCAGCATTTT
CASSEGYRGNQPQHF
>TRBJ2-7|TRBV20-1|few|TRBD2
TGCAGTGCTAGCGCCGCTAGCGGGGGGGCCTACGAGCAGTACTTC
CSASAASGGAYEQYF
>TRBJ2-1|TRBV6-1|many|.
TGTGCCAGCAGTGAAGCTCCGACAGCATACAATGAGCAGTTCTTC
CASSEAPTAYNEQFF
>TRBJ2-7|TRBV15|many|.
TGTGCCACCTCACCGGAGGACGTCGCCTACGAGCAGTACTTC
CATSPEDVAYEQYF
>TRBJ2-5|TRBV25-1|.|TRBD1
TGTGCCAGCAGTGATGTTTTACAGGGGCGGAGCGAGACCCAGTACTTC
CASSDVLQGRSETQYF
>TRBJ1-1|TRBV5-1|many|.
TGCGCCAGCAGCTTCAAGACGGGGAACACTGAAGCTTTCTTT
CASSFKTGNTEAFF
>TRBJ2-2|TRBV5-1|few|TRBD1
TGCGCCAGCAGCTGGATACCGGGACAGGGAACGGTCACCGGGGAGCTGTTTTTT
CASSWIPGQGTVTGELFF
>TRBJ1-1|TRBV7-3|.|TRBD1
TGTGCCAGCAGCTTCGGACAGGCGAGTATGAACACTGAAGCTTTCTTT
CASSFGQASMNTEAFF
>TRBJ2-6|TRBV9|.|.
TGTGCCAGCAGCGTAGAGCTCTCTGGGACCAACGTCCTGACTTTC
CASSVELSGTNVLTF
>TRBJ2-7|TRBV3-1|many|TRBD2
TGTGCCAGCAGCCCGACACTTGGGGGAGGGCCGGACGAGCAGTACTTC
CASSPTLGGGPDEQYF
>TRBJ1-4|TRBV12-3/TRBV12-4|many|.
TGTGCCAGCGGGGTTGCAACTAATGAAAAACTGTTTTTT
CASGVATNEKLFF
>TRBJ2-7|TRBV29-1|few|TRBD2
TGCAGCGTCTGGGCGGGGGGCCTCGAGCAGTACTTC
CSVWAGGLEQYF
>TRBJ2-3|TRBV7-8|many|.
TGTGCCAGCAGGATCAGGGGCCACACAGATACGCAGTATTTT
CASRIRGHTDTQYF
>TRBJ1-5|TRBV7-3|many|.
TGTGCCAGCAGCTGGGACAAAGATCAGCCCCAGCATTTT
CASSWDKDQPQHF
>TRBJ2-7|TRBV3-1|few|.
TGTGCCAGCAGCCAAGAACCAGCAGCCTACGAGCAGTACTTC
CASSQEPAAYEQYF
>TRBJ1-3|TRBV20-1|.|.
TGCAGTGCCACGTCTGGTGCTGGAAACACCATATATTTT
CSATSGAGNTIYF
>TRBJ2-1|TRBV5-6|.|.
TGTGCCAGCAGCTTGGAGCGCGGGGGCCGCTCCTACAATGAGCAGTTCTTC
CASSLERGGRSYNEQFF
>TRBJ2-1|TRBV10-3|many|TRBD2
TGTGCCATCAGCGGGGGGACTAGCGGGAGTTTCGGTGAGCAGTTCTTC
CAISGGTSGSFGEQFF
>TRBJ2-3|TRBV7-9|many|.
TGTGCCAGCATCGATCTGGGGGGCATGAGCACAGATACGCAGTATTTT
CASIDLGGMSTDTQYF
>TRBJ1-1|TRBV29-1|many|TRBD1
TGCAGCGTCCGGGACAGGACTAACACTGAAGCTTTCTTT
CSVRDRTNTEAFF
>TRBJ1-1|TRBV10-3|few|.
TGTGCCATCAGTGTGGGGGCTGAAGCTTTCTTT
CAISVGAEAFF
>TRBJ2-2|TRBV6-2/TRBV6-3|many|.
TGTGCCAGCAGAGCAGGGACTCCCGTCGCCGGGGAGCTGTTTTTT
CASRAGTPVAGELFF
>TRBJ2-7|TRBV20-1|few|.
TGCAGTGCAACCGACAGGTCCATATCCTACGAGCAGTACTTC
CSATDRSISYEQYF
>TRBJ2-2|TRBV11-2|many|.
TGTGCCAGCAGCTCATATACTAACAGGAACACCGGGGAGCTGTTTTTT
CASSSYTNRNTGELFF
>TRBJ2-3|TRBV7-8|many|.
TGTGCCAGCAGCCTACCCCCGGCGGCCACAGATACGCAGTATTTT
CASSLPPAATDTQYF
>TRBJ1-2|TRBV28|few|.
TGTGCCAGCAGGAAGCATAACTATGGCTACACCTTC
CASRKHNYGYTF
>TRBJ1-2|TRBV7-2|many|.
TGTGCCAGCAGCTTAGTGGGGCGAGGAACTGGCTACACCTTC
CASSLVGRGTGYTF
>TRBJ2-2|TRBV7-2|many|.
TGTGCCAGCAGCGTACACCGGGAGCTGTTTTTT
CASSVHRELFF
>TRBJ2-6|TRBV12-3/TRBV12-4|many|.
TGTGCCAGCAGGGCAGGTGGTGGGGCCAACGTCCTGACTTTC
CASRAGGGANVLTF